A single T cell receptor (beta chain) is shown here with its context. The antigen remains undetermined. Pregnant or lactating patients were excluded, as were those with uncontrolled infection or other autoimmune disease. The PBMCs studied were ones that came from 9 to 10 ml fresh peripheral blood. From RNA transcripts, TCR beta CDR3 regions were amplified. A first-round RT-PCR of the TCR CDR3 used the HTBI primer set. One entry per CDR3 protein results from TCRdb running MiXCR on the multiplex PCR reads. The profile shows about 760,000 distinct CDR3 sequences, 35% of them singletons. The CDR3 runs 11 residues. Germline V gene sequence: CDR1 SQVTM, CDR2 ANQGSEA. V was clipped by 4 bases and J by 13 bases, with 14 bases between them. The data derive from a study of T cells in Graves' hyperthyroidism and ophthalmopathy. Study background: Before treatment of any kind, peripheral blood was taken at initial diagnosis. General study results and limits: The blood repertoire included most of the expanded thyroid clonotypes above 0.001.

The chain recombines TRBV29-1 with TRBJ2-1; D unresolved. Material: blood. The source is a woman between 40 and 50 years old with Graves' hyperthyroidism. The CDR3 spells CSVVPETNQFF. The CDR3 nucleotides read TGCAGCGTTGTTCCAGAGACAAATCAGTTCTTC.